This entry lists 9 T cell receptor beta chains sequenced from one sample in a study of shared clonotypes between healthy human individuals (dated by TCRdb to the early 2020s). The library was generated by the immunoSEQ multiplex PCR assay. The immuneACCESS repertoire file appears here via TCRdb, limited to in-frame rearrangements. These files lack a portion of the clones; in checked studies, under half of the deficit traces to unresolved V genes, and the cause of the others is not known. The sample table lists some 2,000,000 clones, roughly 94% of them with a count of one. About 1.1% of the sample comes from the top ten. CD8 naive samples were CD45RO-negative cells positively selected for CCR7, giving a CD45RA+CCR7+ population that excluded TemRA cells. Sequenced input: naive CD8+ T cells sorted from blood. Interpreted using the paper, the cell subset or site label stands for: CD45RA+CCR7+. All receptors derive from a man aged 18 to 30 in good health.

J is TRBJ1-1 and V is TRBV14; D remains ambiguous. CDR3 length equals 16 residues. CDR1 is SGHDN and CDR2 is FVKESK in the germline V gene. V lost 4 bases and J 4 bases, leaving 19 bases between the germline ends. This CDR3 reads CASSPWYEGATTEAFF. CDR3 coding DNA: TGTGCCAGCAGCCCATGGTACGAGGGCGCAACCACTGAAGCTTTCTTT.

As for this clone: Distinct nucleotide sequences in the sample also encode this CDR3. The rearrangement joins TRBV7-2 to TRBJ2-7; TRBD2 matches 7 bases. The CDR3 totals 14 residues. V shed 0 bases and J 3 bases; nucleotides not matched to a gene: 2. Germline lookup yields CDR1 SGHTA and CDR2 FQGNSA. The CDR3 sequence: CASSLAGGNYEQYF. DNA of the CDR3: TGTGCCAGCAGCTTAGCGGGAGGGAACTACGAGCAGTACTTC. The variable domain in full, completed from reference TRBV7-2 and TRBJ2-7, reads GAGVSQSPSNKVTEKGKDVELRCDPISGHTALYWYRQSLGQGLEFLIYFQGNSAPDKSGLPSDRFSAERTGGSVSTLTIQRTQQEDSAVYLCASSLAGGNYEQYFGPGTRLTVT.

V and J are TRBV4-1 and TRBJ2-2; no clear D gene. The germline gives CDR1 MGHRA, CDR2 YSYEKL. V was pared by 1 base and J by 6 bases, with 9 bases between. The CDR3 length is 14 residues. The CDR3 is CASSQVGESGELFF. The CDR3 region has the DNA TGCGCCAGCAGCCAAGTTGGCGAATCCGGGGAGCTGTTTTTT.

The V call is TRBV7-9, the J call TRBJ1-5; no reliable D call. V was clipped by 1 base and J by 1 base, with 11 bases between them. This CDR3 has 16 residues. In germline, CDR1 is SEHNR, CDR2 FQNEAQ (reference sequence). The CDR3 nucleotides read TGTGCCAGCAGCTTAGAGGGCTTGGGGAGCAATCAGCCCCAGCATTTT. The encoded protein is CASSLEGLGSNQPQHF.

The rearrangement links TRBV7-9 to TRBJ2-7, with 8 bases identical to TRBD1. The CDR3 has 14 amino acids. V was pared by 7 bases and J by 6 bases, with 11 bases of the junction left unmatched. Germline V gene lookup returns CDR1 SEHNR and CDR2 FQNEAQ (reference sequence). CDR3 in amino acids: CASTMTGEVGEQYF. DNA of the CDR3: TGTGCCAGCACCATGACAGGGGAGGTCGGCGAGCAGTACTTC. The full variable domain, its missing parts supplied by reference TRBV7-9 and TRBJ2-7, is DTGVSQNPRHKITKRGQNVTFRCDPISEHNRLYWYRQTLGQGPEFLTYFQNEAQLEKSRLLSDRFSAERPKGSFSTLEIQRTEQGDSAMYLCASTMTGEVGEQYFGPGTRLTVT.

In DNA, the CDR3 is TGTGCCAGCACCTTAGCGGGAGGGGACAATGAGCAGTTCTTC. It codes for CASTLAGGDNEQFF. The J gene is TRBJ2-1, the V gene TRBV6-6; 11 bases align to TRBD2. CDR1 and CDR2 (germline): MNHNY, SVGAGI (reference sequence). With 7 bases clipped from V and 5 bases from J, the junction kept 4 bases outside the gene matches. The CDR3 runs 14 residues.

The gene calls are TRBV5-4 and TRBJ1-4; unclear D gene. This CDR3 contains 14 residues. Germline V gives CDR1 SGHNT, CDR2 YYREEE (reference sequence). V was trimmed by 0 bases and J by 4 bases, leaving 7 bases between them. The CDR3: CASSLGRVNEKLFF. CDR3 DNA sequence: TGTGCCAGCAGCTTGGGGCGGGTTAATGAAAAACTGTTTTTT.

The chain links TRBV5-6 to TRBJ2-1; 9 positions match TRBD2. CDR1 and CDR2 (germline): SGHDT, YYEEEE. The CDR3 spans 15 residues. V shed 1 base and J 10 bases; nucleotides not matched to a gene: 9. CDR3 residues: CASSLSASGAEEQFF. The CDR3 DNA is TGTGCCAGCAGCTTGTCGGCTAGCGGGGCCGAGGAGCAGTTCTTC.

This clone was detected a few times. J is TRBJ1-1 and V is TRBV5-1; D is unresolved. The CDR3 length is 15 residues. V lost 4 bases to trimming and J lost 0 bases, with 13 bases between them. Germline loops: CDR1 SGHRS, CDR2 YFSETQ. The CDR3 coding sequence is TGCGCCAGCAGCAGCGGCGCCGGCCTGAACACTGAAGCTTTCTTT. Amino acids: CASSSGAGLNTEAFF.